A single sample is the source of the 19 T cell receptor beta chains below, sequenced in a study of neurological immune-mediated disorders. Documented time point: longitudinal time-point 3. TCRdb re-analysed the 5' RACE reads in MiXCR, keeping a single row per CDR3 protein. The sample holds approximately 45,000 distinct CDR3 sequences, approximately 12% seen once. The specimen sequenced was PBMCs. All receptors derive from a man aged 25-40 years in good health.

The CDR3 reads CASSPGRVEDLNYGYTF. CDR3 nucleotides: TGTGCCAGCAGCCCCGGGAGGGTAGAGGACCTAAATTATGGCTACACCTTC. The chain has TRBV9 and TRBJ1-2; no clear D. The V and J ends lost 4 bases and 5 bases respectively, with 24 bases between them. The CDR3 is 17 amino acids. Looked up from germline, CDR1 is SGDLS and CDR2 is YYNGEE.

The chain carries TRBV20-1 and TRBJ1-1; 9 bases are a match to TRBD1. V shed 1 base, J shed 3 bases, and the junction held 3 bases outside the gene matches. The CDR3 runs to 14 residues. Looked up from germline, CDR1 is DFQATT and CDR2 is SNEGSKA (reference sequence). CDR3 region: CSARVTGGYTEAFF. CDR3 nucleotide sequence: TGCAGTGCTAGAGTGACAGGGGGTTACACTGAAGCTTTCTTT.

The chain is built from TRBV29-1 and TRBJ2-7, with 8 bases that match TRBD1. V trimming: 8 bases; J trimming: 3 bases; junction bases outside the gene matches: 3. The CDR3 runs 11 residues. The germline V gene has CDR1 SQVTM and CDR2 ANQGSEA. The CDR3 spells CSFGQGYEQYF. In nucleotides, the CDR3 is TGCAGCTTCGGACAGGGCTACGAGCAGTACTTC.

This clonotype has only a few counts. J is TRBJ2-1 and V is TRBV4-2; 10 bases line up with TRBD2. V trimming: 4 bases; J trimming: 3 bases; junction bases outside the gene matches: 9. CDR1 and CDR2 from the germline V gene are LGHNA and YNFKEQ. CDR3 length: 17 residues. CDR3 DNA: TGTGCCAGCAGCCGGACGGGACTAGCGCAGATCTACAATGAGCAGTTCTTC. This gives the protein CASSRTGLAQIYNEQFF.

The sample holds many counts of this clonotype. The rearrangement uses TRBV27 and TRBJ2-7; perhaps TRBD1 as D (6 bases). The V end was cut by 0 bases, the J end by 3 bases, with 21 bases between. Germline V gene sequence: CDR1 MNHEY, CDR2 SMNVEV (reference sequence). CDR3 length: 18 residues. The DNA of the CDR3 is TGTGCCAGCAGTTTATCGGGTAAAGGAGACAGGTTTTACTACGAGCAGTACTTC. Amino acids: CASSLSGKGDRFYYEQYF.

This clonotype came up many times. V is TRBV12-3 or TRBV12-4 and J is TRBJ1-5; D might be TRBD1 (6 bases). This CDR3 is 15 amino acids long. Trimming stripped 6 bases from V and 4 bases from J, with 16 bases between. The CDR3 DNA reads TGTGCCAGCAGAGGACCAGGGGCCGTAAATCAGCCCCAGCATTTT. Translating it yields CASRGPGAVNQPQHF.

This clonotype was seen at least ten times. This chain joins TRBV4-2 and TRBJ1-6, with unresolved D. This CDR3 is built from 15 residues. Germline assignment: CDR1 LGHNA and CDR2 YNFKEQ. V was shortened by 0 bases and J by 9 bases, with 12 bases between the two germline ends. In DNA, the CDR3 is TGTGCCAGCAGCCAAGAAAACCTAAACAGTTCACCCCTCCACTTT. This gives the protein CASSQENLNSSPLHF.

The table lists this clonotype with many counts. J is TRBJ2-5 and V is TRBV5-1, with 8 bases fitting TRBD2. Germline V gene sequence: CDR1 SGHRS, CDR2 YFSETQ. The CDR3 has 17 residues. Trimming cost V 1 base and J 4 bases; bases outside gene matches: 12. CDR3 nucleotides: TGCGCCAGCAGCTTGCGGCTAGCGGGTGGGAGCGGAGAGACCCAGTACTTC. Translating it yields CASSLRLAGGSGETQYF.

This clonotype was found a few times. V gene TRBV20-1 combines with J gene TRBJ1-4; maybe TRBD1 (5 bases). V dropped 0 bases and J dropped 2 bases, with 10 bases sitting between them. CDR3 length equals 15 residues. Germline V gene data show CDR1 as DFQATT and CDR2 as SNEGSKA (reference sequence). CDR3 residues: CSAREPGGTNEKLFF. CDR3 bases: TGCAGTGCTAGAGAACCCGGGGGGACTAATGAAAAACTGTTTTTT.

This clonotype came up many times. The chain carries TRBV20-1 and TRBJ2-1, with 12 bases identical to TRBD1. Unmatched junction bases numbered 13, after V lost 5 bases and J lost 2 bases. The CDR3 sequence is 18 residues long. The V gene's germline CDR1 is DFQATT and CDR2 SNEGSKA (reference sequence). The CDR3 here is CSAARRDRGLGTYNEQFF. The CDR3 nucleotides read TGCAGTGCTGCCCGTCGGGACAGGGGGCTTGGGACCTACAATGAGCAGTTCTTC.

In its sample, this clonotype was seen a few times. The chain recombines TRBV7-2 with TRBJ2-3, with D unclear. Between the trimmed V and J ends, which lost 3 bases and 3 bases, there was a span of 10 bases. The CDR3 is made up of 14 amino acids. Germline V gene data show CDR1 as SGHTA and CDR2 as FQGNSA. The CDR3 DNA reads TGTGCCAGCAGCTTCTCCGTTGGGACAGATACGCAGTATTTT. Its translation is CASSFSVGTDTQYF.

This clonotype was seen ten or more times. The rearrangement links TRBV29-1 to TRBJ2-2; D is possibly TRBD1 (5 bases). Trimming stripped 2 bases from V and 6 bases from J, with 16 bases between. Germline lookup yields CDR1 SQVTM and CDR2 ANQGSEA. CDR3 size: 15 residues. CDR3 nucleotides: TGCAGCGTTGAAAAGGGGCCCACCTCCGCCGGGGAGCTGTTTTTT. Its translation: CSVEKGPTSAGELFF.

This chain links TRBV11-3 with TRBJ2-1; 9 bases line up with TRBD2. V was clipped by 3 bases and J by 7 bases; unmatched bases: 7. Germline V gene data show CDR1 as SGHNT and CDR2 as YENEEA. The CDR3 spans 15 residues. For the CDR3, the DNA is TGTGCCAGCAGCTTTAGCGGGAGAGCAAGGAATGAGCAGTTCTTC. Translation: CASSFSGRARNEQFF.

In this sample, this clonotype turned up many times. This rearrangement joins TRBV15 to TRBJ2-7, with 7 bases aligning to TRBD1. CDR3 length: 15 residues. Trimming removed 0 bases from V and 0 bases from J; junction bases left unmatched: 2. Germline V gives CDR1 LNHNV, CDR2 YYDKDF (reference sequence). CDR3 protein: CATSREGDSSYEQYF. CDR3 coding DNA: TGTGCCACCAGCAGAGAGGGGGACAGCTCCTACGAGCAGTACTTC.

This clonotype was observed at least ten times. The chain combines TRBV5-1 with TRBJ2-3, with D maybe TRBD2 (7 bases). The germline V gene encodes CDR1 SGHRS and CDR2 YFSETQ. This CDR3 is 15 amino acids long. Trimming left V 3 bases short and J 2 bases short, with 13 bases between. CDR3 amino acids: CASSSAGDNTDTQYF. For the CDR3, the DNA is TGCGCCAGCAGCTCTGCGGGGGACAACACAGATACGCAGTATTTT.

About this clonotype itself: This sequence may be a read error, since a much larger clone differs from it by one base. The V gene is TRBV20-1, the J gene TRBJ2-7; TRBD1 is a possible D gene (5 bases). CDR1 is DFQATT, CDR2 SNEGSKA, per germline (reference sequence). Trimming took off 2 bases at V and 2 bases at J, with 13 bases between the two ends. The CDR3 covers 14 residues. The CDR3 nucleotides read TGCAGTGCTAGATTACCAGGGTGGACCTACGAGCAGTACTTC. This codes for CSARLPGWTYEQYF.

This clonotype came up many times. This CDR3 reads CASRAGLGGYNEQFF. The CDR3 region has the DNA TGCGCCAGCAGAGCCGGGCTGGGGGGCTACAATGAGCAGTTCTTC. V is TRBV5-1 and J is TRBJ2-1, with D possibly TRBD2 on 6 matching bases. CDR1 and CDR2 from the germline V gene are SGHRS and YFSETQ. Trimming cost V 5 bases and J 3 bases, with 15 bases left between them. This CDR3 spans 15 amino acids.

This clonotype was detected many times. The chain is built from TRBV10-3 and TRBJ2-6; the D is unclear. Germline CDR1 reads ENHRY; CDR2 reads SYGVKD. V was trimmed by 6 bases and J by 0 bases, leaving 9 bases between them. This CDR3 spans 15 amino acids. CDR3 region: CAISDRNSGANVLTF. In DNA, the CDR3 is TGTGCCATCAGCGACCGAAACTCTGGGGCCAACGTCCTGACTTTC.

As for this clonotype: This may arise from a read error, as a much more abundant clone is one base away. The CDR3 protein is CASSFNGLADTPYF. For the CDR3, the DNA is TGTGCCAGCAGTTTCAATGGACTAGCAGATACGCCGTATTTT. The chain recombines TRBV27 with TRBJ2-3, with 8 bases fitting TRBD2. This CDR3 spans 14 amino acids. Germline-derived CDR1 and CDR2 are MNHEY and SMNVEV (reference sequence).